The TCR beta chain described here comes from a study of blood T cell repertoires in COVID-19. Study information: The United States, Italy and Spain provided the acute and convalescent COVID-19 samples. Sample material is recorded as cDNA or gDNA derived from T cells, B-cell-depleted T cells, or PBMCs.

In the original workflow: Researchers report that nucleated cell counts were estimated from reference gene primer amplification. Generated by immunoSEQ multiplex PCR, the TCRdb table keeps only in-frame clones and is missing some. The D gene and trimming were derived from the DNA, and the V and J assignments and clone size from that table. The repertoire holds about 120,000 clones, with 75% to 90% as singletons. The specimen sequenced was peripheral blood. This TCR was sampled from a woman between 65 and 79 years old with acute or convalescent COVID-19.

This CDR3 reads CAISLQGGSTGELFF. CDR3 coding DNA: TGTGCCATCAGCCTCCAGGGAGGGAGCACCGGGGAGCTGTTTTTT. This rearrangement joins TRBV10-3 to TRBJ2-2; 7 bases map to TRBD2. The V segment lost 6 bases and the J segment 4 bases; nucleotides outside the gene matches: 8. This CDR3 region has 15 residues. Germline CDR1 is ENHRY and CDR2 is SYGVKD.